These 23 T cell receptor beta chains were sequenced from one sample in a study of beta chain features in type 1 diabetes. The isolated RNA, all of it, was reverse transcribed, so expressed TCRB transcripts were what got sequenced. Here immunoSEQ multiplex PCR was the method, and the copy in TCRdb shows in-frame clones only, minus some. Among around 400,000 clones, roughly 12% were seen once, and the ten largest hold under 0.02%. The sequencing sample was made of naive CD4+ T cells from blood. These TCRs come from a man younger than 35 in good health.

This chain uses TRBV14 with TRBJ2-3; D call uncertain. This CDR3 is built from 15 residues. V was cut by 3 bases and J by 0 bases, with 10 bases left in between. Germline CDR1 and CDR2: SGHDN and FVKESK. The CDR3: CASSQGSTSTDTQYF. CDR3 coding DNA: TGTGCCAGCAGCCAGGGCAGCACTAGCACAGATACGCAGTATTTT.

This clone occurred a few times. This chain connects TRBV5-4 to TRBJ1-1; 8 bases line up with TRBD1. CDR1 and CDR2 (germline): SGHNT, YYREEE (reference sequence). The CDR3 is 17 amino acids. The junction had 11 bases not matched to a gene; V was cut back by 4 bases and J by 0 bases. CDR3 sequence: CASSAPGTGQMNTEAFF. In nucleotides, the CDR3 is TGTGCCAGCAGCGCCCCAGGGACAGGCCAAATGAACACTGAAGCTTTCTTT.

This rearrangement joins TRBV28 to TRBJ1-2, with TRBD1 matching 7 bases. The trim removed 6 bases at V and 4 bases at J, leaving 11 bases unmatched. The CDR3 is made up of 15 amino acids. CDR1 MDHEN and CDR2 SYDVKM come from the germline V gene. CDR3 DNA sequence: TGTGCCAGCAGCCCACCTAAGGGACAGCTCTATGGCTACACCTTC. Its translation: CASSPPKGQLYGYTF.

The rearrangement joins TRBV7-9 to TRBJ1-1, with 10 bases that match TRBD1. V lost 5 bases, J lost 8 bases, and 8 bases stayed unmatched. CDR1 and CDR2 (germline): SEHNR, FQNEAQ (reference sequence). The length of the CDR3 is 14 residues. CDR3 region: CASSPQRTGGEAFF. For the CDR3, the DNA is TGTGCCAGCAGCCCCCAACGGACAGGGGGGGAAGCTTTCTTT.

This clone was recorded a few times. The chain is built from TRBV30 and TRBJ1-5, with 9 positions matching TRBD1. This CDR3 spans 13 amino acids. After removal of 5 bases from V and 7 bases from J, the junction contained 6 bases not matched to a gene. CDR1 is GTSNPN and CDR2 is SVGIG in the germline V gene (reference sequence). CDR3 region: CAWGTGSGQPQHF. The DNA for the CDR3 is TGTGCCTGGGGGACAGGGTCGGGGCAGCCCCAGCATTTT.

This clone was counted a few times. The chain recombines TRBV29-1 with TRBJ2-5; TRBD1 might be the D (6 bases). V lost 6 bases and J 1 base, leaving 12 bases between the germline ends. This CDR3 spans 13 amino acids. Germline V CDR1 and CDR2: SQVTM, ANQGSEA. This CDR3 is CSVSGQFQETQYF. The CDR3 nucleotides read TGCAGCGTGAGCGGACAGTTCCAAGAGACCCAGTACTTC.

This clone was detected only a few times. This sequence joins TRBV7-2 and TRBJ2-7; 7 bases map to TRBD1. This CDR3 contains 16 residues. V shed 3 bases, J shed 2 bases, and the junction held 10 bases outside the gene matches. Germline values: CDR1 SGHTA, CDR2 FQGNSA. CDR3 region: CASSFELDRMAYEQYF. CDR3 coding DNA: TGTGCCAGCAGCTTTGAACTGGACAGGATGGCCTACGAGCAGTACTTC.

In its sample, this clone was seen a few times. The genes are TRBV29-1 and TRBJ1-2; D is uncertain. V shed 6 bases and J shed 7 bases, with 18 bases lying between them. This CDR3 is 13 amino acids long. Germline CDR1 is SQVTM and CDR2 is ANQGSEA. In nucleotides, the CDR3 is TGCAGCGTCCATCAGAGGTGGATTAGTGGCTACACCTTC. Translating gives CSVHQRWISGYTF.

The V gene is TRBV7-2, the J gene TRBJ2-1; TRBD2 matches at 11 bases. The CDR3 extends over 15 amino acids. Germline CDR1 SGHTA, CDR2 FQGNSA. The junction had 3 bases not matched to a gene; V was cut back by 1 base and J by 7 bases. The CDR3 here is CASSLVAGGRNEQFF. CDR3 bases: TGTGCCAGCAGCTTAGTAGCGGGGGGGCGAAATGAGCAGTTCTTC.

The chain has TRBV5-1 and TRBJ1-2; tentative D call: TRBD1 (6 bases). Germline CDR1 reads SGHRS; CDR2 reads YFSETQ. CDR3 length equals 13 residues. The ends were cut back, 4 bases at V and 5 bases at J, with 12 bases in the middle. CDR3 loop: CASSADSPYGYTF. CDR3 nucleotides: TGCGCCAGCAGCGCGGACAGCCCTTATGGCTACACCTTC.

In its sample, this clone was seen once. CDR3 DNA sequence: TGTGCCAGCAGCGTGGGAGCGGGGACCAACACAGATACGCAGTATTTT. This gives the protein CASSVGAGTNTDTQYF. The rearrangement links TRBV9 to TRBJ2-3, with 7 bases fitting TRBD2. The germline V gene encodes CDR1 SGDLS and CDR2 YYNGEE. V lost 2 bases, J lost 2 bases, and 8 bases stayed unmatched. The CDR3 has 16 amino acids.

The rearrangement links TRBV28 to TRBJ1-1; D call uncertain. Germline V gene data show CDR1 as MDHEN and CDR2 as SYDVKM. The ends were cut back, 3 bases at V and 1 base at J, with 6 bases in the middle. CDR3 length: 13 amino acids. The CDR3 nucleotides read TGTGCCAGCAGTTTTCAATCGAACACTGAAGCTTTCTTT. The encoded protein is CASSFQSNTEAFF.

The chain recombines TRBV4-1 with TRBJ2-1, with 11 bases fitting TRBD2. Trimming at V came to 4 bases and at J to 9 bases, leaving 14 bases not matched to a gene. The CDR3 spans 17 residues. CDR1 and CDR2 from the germline V gene are MGHRA and YSYEKL. The CDR3 DNA reads as TGCGCCAGCAGCCCAGTACGGGTTAGCGGGAGGGCCAGTGAGCAGTTCTTC. Translation: CASSPVRVSGRASEQFF.

The V and J genes are TRBV7-2 and TRBJ1-5; TRBD1 aligns across 8 bases. Germline lookup yields CDR1 SGHTA and CDR2 FQGNSA. The CDR3 is 13 residues long. With 5 bases clipped from V and 6 bases from J, the junction kept 3 bases outside the gene matches. CDR3 DNA sequence: TGTGCCAGCAGCCCCAGGGGGCGTCAGCCCCAGCATTTT. Translation gives CASSPRGRQPQHF.

In this sample, this clone turned up a few times. The chain carries TRBV5-1 and TRBJ1-2, with D possibly matching TRBD1 (6 bases). V lost 2 bases to trimming and J lost 4 bases, with 18 bases between them. The germline V gene encodes CDR1 SGHRS and CDR2 YFSETQ. The CDR3 is made up of 16 amino acids. The CDR3 reads CASSFGSGDRGYGYTF. In DNA form, the CDR3 reads TGCGCCAGCAGCTTCGGTTCAGGGGATCGGGGCTATGGCTACACCTTC.

This clone was counted only a few times. The gene calls are TRBV19 and TRBJ1-2; 7 bases are shared with TRBD1. The CDR3 has 14 amino acids. Germline V lookup: CDR1 LNHDA, CDR2 SQIVND (reference sequence). V lost 6 bases to trimming and J lost 4 bases; unmatched junction nucleotides: 8. The CDR3 reads CASRPTGDGYGYTF. The CDR3 DNA reads as TGTGCCAGTAGACCCACAGGGGATGGCTATGGCTACACCTTC. Filled out from reference TRBV19 and TRBJ1-2, the complete variable domain reads DGGITQSPKYLFRKEGQNVTLSCEQNLNHDAMYWYRQDPGQGLRLIYYSQIVNDFQKGDIAEGYSVSREKKESFPLTVTSAQKNPTAFYLCASRPTGDGYGYTFGSGTRLTVV.

This clone was seen only a few times. V is TRBV28 and J is TRBJ1-6, with TRBD1 matching 7 bases. Germline V CDR1 and CDR2: MDHEN, SYDVKM. V shed 6 bases, J shed 7 bases, and the junction held 9 bases outside the gene matches. The CDR3 runs to 15 residues. This CDR3 is CASRPGGGYNSPLHF. The CDR3 DNA reads as TGTGCCAGCAGACCCGGAGGGGGCTACAATTCACCCCTCCACTTT.

J is TRBJ1-6 and V is TRBV30; D is perhaps TRBD1 (6 bases). Germline CDR1 and CDR2: GTSNPN and SVGIG (reference sequence). The CDR3 is 11 residues long. Trimming removed 6 bases from V and 10 bases from J, with 10 bases in between. The CDR3 nucleotides read TGTGCCTGTGCCAGGGGATCACCCCTCCACTTT. Encoded protein: CACARGSPLHF.

V is TRBV7-9 and J is TRBJ2-3; 10 bases are a match to TRBD1. The CDR3 is 15 residues long. CDR1 and CDR2 from the germline V gene are SEHNR and FQNEAQ (reference sequence). The V gene end was trimmed by 1 base and the J gene end by 4 bases; junction bases not matched to a gene: 2. The CDR3 DNA reads as TGTGCCAGCAGCTTAGGACAGGGGGCTGCAGATACGCAGTATTTT. As protein: CASSLGQGAADTQYF.

This clone was seen a handful of times. The same CDR3 is also encoded by other DNA sequences in this sample. This chain connects TRBV5-1 to TRBJ2-5, with a tentative D call TRBD1 (6 bases). Trimming stripped 0 bases from V and 5 bases from J, with 8 bases between. The length of the CDR3 is 13 residues. Germline V lookup: CDR1 SGHRS, CDR2 YFSETQ. The CDR3 protein is CASSLGQGETQYF. For the CDR3, the DNA is TGCGCCAGCAGCTTGGGGCAGGGGGAGACCCAGTACTTC.

This clone has more than one count but fewer than ten. The chain is built from TRBV5-5 and TRBJ2-7; no firm D call. Germline CDR1 SGHKS, CDR2 YYEKEE (reference sequence). Trimming took off 5 bases at V and 7 bases at J, with 7 bases between the two ends. This CDR3 has 10 amino acids. The CDR3 is CASSSREQYF. The CDR3 bases are TGTGCCAGCAGTAGCCGGGAGCAGTACTTC.

This clone has more than one count but fewer than ten. V and J are TRBV15 and TRBJ2-5; possibly TRBD2 for D (6 bases). The CDR3 sequence is 14 residues long. V was trimmed by 4 bases and J by 4 bases, leaving 13 bases between them. Germline lookup yields CDR1 LNHNV and CDR2 YYDKDF (reference sequence). CDR3 DNA: TGTGCCACCAGCACCCGGCGGGGCGGAGAGACCCAGTACTTC. Its translation: CATSTRRGGETQYF.

The chain uses TRBV30 and TRBJ2-4; a weak D match, TRBD1 (5 bases). CDR3 length: 13 residues. Germline loops: CDR1 GTSNPN, CDR2 SVGIG (reference sequence). V was shortened by 3 bases and J by 9 bases, with 15 bases between the two germline ends. The CDR3 DNA reads TGTGCCTGGAGCACAACAGGTGTTGGCATTCAGTACTTC. Translating gives CAWSTTGVGIQYF.